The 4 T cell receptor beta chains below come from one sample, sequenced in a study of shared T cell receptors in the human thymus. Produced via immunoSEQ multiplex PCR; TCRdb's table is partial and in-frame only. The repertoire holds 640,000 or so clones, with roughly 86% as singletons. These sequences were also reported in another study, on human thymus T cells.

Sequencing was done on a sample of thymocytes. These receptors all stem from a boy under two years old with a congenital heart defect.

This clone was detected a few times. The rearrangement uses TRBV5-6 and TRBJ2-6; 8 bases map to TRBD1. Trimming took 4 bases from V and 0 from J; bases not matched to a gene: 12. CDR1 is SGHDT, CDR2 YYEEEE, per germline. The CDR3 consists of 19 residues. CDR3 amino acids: CASSDERDRLHSGANVLTF. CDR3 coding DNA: TGTGCCAGCAGCGACGAAAGGGACAGGCTGCACTCTGGGGCCAACGTCCTGACTTTC.

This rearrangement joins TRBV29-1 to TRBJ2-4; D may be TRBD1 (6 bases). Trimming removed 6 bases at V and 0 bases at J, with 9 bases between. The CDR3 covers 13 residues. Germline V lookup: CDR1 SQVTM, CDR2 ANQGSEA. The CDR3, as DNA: TGCAGCGTGACAGGTCAAGCCAAAAACATTCAGTACTTC. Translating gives CSVTGQAKNIQYF.

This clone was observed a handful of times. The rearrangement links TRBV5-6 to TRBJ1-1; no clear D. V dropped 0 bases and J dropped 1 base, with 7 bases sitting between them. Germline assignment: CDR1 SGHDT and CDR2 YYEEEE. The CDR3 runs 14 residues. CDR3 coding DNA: TGTGCCAGCAGCTTGGGGTACAGGAACACTGAAGCTTTCTTT. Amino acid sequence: CASSLGYRNTEAFF.

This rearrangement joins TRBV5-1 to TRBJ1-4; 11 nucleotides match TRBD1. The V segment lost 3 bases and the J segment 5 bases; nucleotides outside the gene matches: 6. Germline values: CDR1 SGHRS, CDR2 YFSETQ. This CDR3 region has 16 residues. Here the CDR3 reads CASSSDRGPINEKLFF. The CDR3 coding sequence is TGCGCCAGCAGCTCGGACAGGGGGCCGATCAATGAAAAACTGTTTTTT.